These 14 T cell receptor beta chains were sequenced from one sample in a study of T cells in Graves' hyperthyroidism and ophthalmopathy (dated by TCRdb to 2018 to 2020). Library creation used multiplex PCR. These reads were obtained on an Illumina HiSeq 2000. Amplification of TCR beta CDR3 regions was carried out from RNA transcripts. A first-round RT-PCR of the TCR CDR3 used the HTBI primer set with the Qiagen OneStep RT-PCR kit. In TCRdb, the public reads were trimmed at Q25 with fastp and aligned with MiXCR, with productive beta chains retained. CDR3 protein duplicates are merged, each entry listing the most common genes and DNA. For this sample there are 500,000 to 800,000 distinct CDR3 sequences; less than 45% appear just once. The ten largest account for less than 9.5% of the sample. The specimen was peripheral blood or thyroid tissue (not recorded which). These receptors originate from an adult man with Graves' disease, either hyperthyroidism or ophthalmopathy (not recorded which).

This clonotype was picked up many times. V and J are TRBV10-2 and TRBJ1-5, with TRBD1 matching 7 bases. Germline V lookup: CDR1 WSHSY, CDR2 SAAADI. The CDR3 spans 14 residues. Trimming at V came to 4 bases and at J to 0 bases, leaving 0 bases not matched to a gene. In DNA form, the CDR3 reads TGCGCCAGCAGTGCAGGGGGTAGCAATCAGCCCCAGCATTTT. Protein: CASSAGGSNQPQHF.

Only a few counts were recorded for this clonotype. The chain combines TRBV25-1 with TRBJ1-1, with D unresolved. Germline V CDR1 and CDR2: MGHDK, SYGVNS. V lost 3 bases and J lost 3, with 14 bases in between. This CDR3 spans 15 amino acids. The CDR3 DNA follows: TGTGCCAGCAGTGATAGGGCCTCGGAGTACACTGAAGCTTTCTTT. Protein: CASSDRASEYTEAFF.

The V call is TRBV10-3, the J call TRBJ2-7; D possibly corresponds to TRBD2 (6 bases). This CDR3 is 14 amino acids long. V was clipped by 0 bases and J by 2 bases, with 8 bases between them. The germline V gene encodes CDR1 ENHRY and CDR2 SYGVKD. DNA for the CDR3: TGTGCCATCAGTGAGTCGGCGGGAACCTACGAGCAGTACTTC. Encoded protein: CAISESAGTYEQYF.

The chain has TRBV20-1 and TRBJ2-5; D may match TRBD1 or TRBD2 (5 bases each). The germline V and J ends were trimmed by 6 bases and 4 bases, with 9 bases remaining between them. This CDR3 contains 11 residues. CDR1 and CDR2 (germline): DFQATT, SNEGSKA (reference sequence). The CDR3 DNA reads TGCAGTGCCGGGACGGTAGAGACCCAGTACTTC. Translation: CSAGTVETQYF.

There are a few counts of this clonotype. The CDR3 loop is CASSRTGGDTEAFF. CDR3 sequence (DNA): TGTGCCAGCAGTCGGACAGGGGGGGACACTGAAGCTTTCTTT. J is TRBJ1-1 and V is TRBV12-3 or TRBV12-4; TRBD1 agrees at 10 bases. The CDR3 covers 14 residues. The V segment lost 5 bases and the J segment 3 bases; nucleotides outside the gene matches: 3.

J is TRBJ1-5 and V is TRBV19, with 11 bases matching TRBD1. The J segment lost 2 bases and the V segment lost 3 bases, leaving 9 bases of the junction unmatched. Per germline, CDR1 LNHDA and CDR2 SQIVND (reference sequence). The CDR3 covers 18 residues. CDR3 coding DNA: TGTGCCAGTAGTATGTGGACAGGGGGCTTGATGGGCAATCAGCCCCAGCATTTT. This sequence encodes CASSMWTGGLMGNQPQHF. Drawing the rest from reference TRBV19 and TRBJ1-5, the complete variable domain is DGGITQSPKYLFRKEGQNVTLSCEQNLNHDAMYWYRQDPGQGLRLIYYSQIVNDFQKGDIAEGYSVSREKKESFPLTVTSAQKNPTAFYLCASSMWTGGLMGNQPQHFGDGTRLSIL.

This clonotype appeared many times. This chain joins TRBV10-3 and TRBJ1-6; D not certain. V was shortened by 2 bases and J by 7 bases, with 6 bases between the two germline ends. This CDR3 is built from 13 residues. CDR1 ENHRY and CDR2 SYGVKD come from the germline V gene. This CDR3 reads CAISETENSPLHF. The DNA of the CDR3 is TGTGCCATCAGTGAGACGGAGAATTCACCCCTCCACTTT.

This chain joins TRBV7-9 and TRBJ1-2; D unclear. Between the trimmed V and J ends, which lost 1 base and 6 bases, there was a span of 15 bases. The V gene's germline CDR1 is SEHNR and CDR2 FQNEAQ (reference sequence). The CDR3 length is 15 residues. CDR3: CASSLGTGSEHGYTF. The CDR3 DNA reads TGTGCCAGCAGCTTAGGAACCGGGTCAGAACATGGCTACACCTTC.

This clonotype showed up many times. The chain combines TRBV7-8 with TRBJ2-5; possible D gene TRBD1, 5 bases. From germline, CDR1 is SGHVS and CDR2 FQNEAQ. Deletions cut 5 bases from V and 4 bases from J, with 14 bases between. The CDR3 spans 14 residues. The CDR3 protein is CASSLLGQLETQYF. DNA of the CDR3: TGTGCCAGCAGCCTGTTGGGGCAGTTAGAGACCCAGTACTTC.

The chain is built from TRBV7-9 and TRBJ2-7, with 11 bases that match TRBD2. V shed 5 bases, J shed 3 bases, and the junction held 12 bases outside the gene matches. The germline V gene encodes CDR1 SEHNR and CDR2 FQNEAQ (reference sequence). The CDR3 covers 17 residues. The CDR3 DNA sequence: TGTGCCAGCAGCCAGAACCTGCCTCTAGCGGGGGGCTACGAGCAGTACTTC. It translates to CASSQNLPLAGGYEQYF. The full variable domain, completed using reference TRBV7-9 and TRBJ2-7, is DTGVSQNPRHKITKRGQNVTFRCDPISEHNRLYWYRQTLGQGPEFLTYFQNEAQLEKSRLLSDRFSAERPKGSFSTLEIQRTEQGDSAMYLCASSQNLPLAGGYEQYFGPGTRLTVT.

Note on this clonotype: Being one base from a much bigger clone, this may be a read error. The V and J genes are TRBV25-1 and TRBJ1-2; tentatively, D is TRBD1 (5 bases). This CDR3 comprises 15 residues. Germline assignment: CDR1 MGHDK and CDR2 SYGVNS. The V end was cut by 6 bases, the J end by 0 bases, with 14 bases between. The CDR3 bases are TGTGCCAGCAGCGTAGAGTCAGGGACTAACTATGGCTACACCTTC. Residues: CASSVESGTNYGYTF.

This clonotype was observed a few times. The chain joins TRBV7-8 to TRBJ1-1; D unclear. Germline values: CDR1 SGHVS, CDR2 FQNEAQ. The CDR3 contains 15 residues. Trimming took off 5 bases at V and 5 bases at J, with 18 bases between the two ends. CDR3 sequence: CASSAILLERTEAFF. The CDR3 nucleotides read TGTGCCAGCAGCGCGATCCTCCTTGAAAGGACTGAAGCTTTCTTT.

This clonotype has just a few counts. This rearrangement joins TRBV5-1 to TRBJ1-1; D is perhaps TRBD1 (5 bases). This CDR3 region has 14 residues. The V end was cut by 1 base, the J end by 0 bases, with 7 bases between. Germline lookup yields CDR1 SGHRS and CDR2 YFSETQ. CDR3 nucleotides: TGCGCCAGCAGCTTGAAGGACATGAACACTGAAGCTTTCTTT. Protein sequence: CASSLKDMNTEAFF.

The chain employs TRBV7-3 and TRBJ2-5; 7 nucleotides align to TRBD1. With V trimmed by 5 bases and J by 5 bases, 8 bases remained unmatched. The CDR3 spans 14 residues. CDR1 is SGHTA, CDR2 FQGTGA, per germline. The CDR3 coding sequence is TGTGCCAGCAGCCCGAGACAGGGTTGGGAGACCCAGTACTTC. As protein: CASSPRQGWETQYF.